The 16 T cell receptor beta chains below all came from one sample that was sequenced in a study of technical replicates of blood from several donors. Sequencing used immunoSEQ multiplex PCR; TCRdb keeps in-frame clones, though not all of them. The sample shows about 50,000 clones, 90% to 95% of them seen only once. Sequencing input: PBMCs. The receptors were sampled from a human donor in good health. Some clones in this sample may be carry-over from other donors' samples.

The chain couples TRBV7-9 to TRBJ2-1; 12 bases match TRBD2. The CDR3 runs to 17 residues. The V and J ends lost 5 bases and 3 bases, in that order; junction bases with no gene match: 8. Germline-derived CDR1 and CDR2 are SEHNR and FQNEAQ (reference sequence). The CDR3 spells CASSLLAGGLIYNEQFF. The CDR3 DNA is TGTGCCAGCAGCCTACTAGCGGGGGGTCTTATCTACAATGAGCAGTTCTTC.

The V gene is TRBV18, the J gene TRBJ1-1, with 11 bases identical to TRBD1. The junction had 5 bases not matched to a gene; V was cut back by 7 bases and J by 4 bases. The CDR3 spans 14 residues. Germline V gene lookup returns CDR1 KGHSH and CDR2 LQKENI. CDR3 nucleotide sequence: TGTGCCAGCTTCCGGGACAGGGGGAGCACTGAAGCTTTCTTT. This codes for CASFRDRGSTEAFF.

The chain employs TRBV11-1 and TRBJ2-3; no definite D call. This CDR3 is 12 amino acids long. V was clipped by 2 bases and J by 8 bases, with 8 bases between them. Germline loops: CDR1 SGHAT, CDR2 FQDESV (reference sequence). The CDR3 region is CASSLIAATQYF. In nucleotides, the CDR3 is TGTGCCAGCAGCTTAATTGCGGCTACGCAGTATTTT.

V usage is TRBV6-5 and J usage is TRBJ1-2; D uncertain. Germline assignment: CDR1 MNHEY and CDR2 SVGAGI. Trimming took 2 bases from V and 8 from J, leaving 6 bases between them. CDR3 length: 11 amino acids. CDR3 nucleotides: TGTGCCAGCAGTTACCTCGGGGGCTACACCTTC. It yields the protein CASSYLGGYTF.

The chain is built from TRBV30 and TRBJ1-2; D ambiguous. Per germline, CDR1 GTSNPN and CDR2 SVGIG (reference sequence). The length of the CDR3 is 13 residues. Trimming pared 2 bases from V and 4 bases from J, leaving 11 bases between. In DNA form, the CDR3 reads TGTGCCTGGAGTACAGCAAACGCCTATGGCTACACCTTC. Translating gives CAWSTANAYGYTF.

The CDR3 bases are TGTGCCAGCAGTTTATTGGGCAGCCCTTTCTATGGCTACACCTTC. This codes for CASSLLGSPFYGYTF. This chain uses TRBV27 with TRBJ1-2, with D hard to call. Trimming shortened V by 1 base and J by 4 bases, and 13 bases separated the two germline ends. This CDR3 region has 15 residues. In germline, CDR1 is MNHEY, CDR2 SMNVEV (reference sequence).

The CDR3 spells CSVAYVLYNEQFF. CDR3 in DNA: TGCAGCGTTGCTTATGTCCTTTACAATGAGCAGTTCTTC. The chain has TRBV29-1 and TRBJ2-1, with D unresolved. This CDR3 has 13 amino acids. V dropped 4 bases and J dropped 4 bases, with 11 bases sitting between them. The germline CDR1 and CDR2 sequences are SQVTM and ANQGSEA.

The chain links TRBV11-2 to TRBJ2-3; no firm D call. The germline V gene encodes CDR1 SGHAT and CDR2 FQNNGV. This CDR3 comprises 12 residues. V shed 5 bases and J shed 6 bases, with 9 bases lying between them. In DNA, the CDR3 is TGTGCCAGCAGCGTGGGCGAGGATACGCAGTATTTT. This codes for CASSVGEDTQYF.

The V call is TRBV10-3, the J call TRBJ2-7, with D perhaps matching TRBD1 (6 bases). Germline V gene lookup returns CDR1 ENHRY and CDR2 SYGVKD. Trimming pared 0 bases from V and 2 bases from J, leaving 11 bases between. The CDR3 has 15 residues. The DNA of the CDR3 is TGTGCCATCAGTGAGTCTGGGGGACACCCCTACGAGCAGTACTTC. Encoded protein: CAISESGGHPYEQYF.

The V and J genes are TRBV30 and TRBJ2-7, with a weak D call TRBD2 (6 bases). The CDR3 has 13 residues. V dropped 1 base and J dropped 2 bases, with 9 bases sitting between them. Germline CDR1 GTSNPN, CDR2 SVGIG (reference sequence). The CDR3 here is CAWSEGGPYEQYF. Here the CDR3 DNA reads TGTGCCTGGAGTGAGGGAGGACCCTACGAGCAGTACTTC. The variable domain in full, completed from reference TRBV30 and TRBJ2-7, reads SQTIHQWPATLVQPVGSPLSLECTVEGTSNPNLYWYRQAAGRGLQLLFYSVGIGQISSEVPQNLSASRPQDRQFILSSKKLLLSDSGFYLCAWSEGGPYEQYFGPGTRLTVT.

The chain carries TRBV27 and TRBJ2-6; TRBD2 might be the D (7 bases). With 2 bases removed from V and 0 bases from J, the gap between germline ends came to 14 bases. Germline-derived CDR1 and CDR2 are MNHEY and SMNVEV (reference sequence). The CDR3 is 18 amino acids. The CDR3 here is CASSLKAGAGSGANVLTF. The CDR3 DNA follows: TGTGCCAGCAGTTTAAAGGCGGGGGCCGGCTCTGGGGCCAACGTCCTGACTTTC.

In its sample, this clone was seen once. This sequence joins TRBV18 and TRBJ2-1, with a tentative D call TRBD1 (6 bases). Germline V gene sequence: CDR1 KGHSH, CDR2 LQKENI. Trimming shortened V by 6 bases and J by 0 bases, and 15 bases separated the two germline ends. The CDR3 has 16 amino acids. For the CDR3, the DNA is TGTGCCAGCTCCCCCGGACAGACAAGCTCCTACAATGAGCAGTTCTTC. Amino acid sequence: CASSPGQTSSYNEQFF.

The chain is built from TRBV30 and TRBJ1-1; 7 nucleotides match TRBD1. The CDR3 is 17 residues long. Germline CDR1 reads GTSNPN; CDR2 reads SVGIG (reference sequence). Losses at the gene ends were 0 bases for V and 1 base for J; bases not matched to a gene: 11. CDR3 coding DNA: TGTGCCTGGAGTGTAAATAGGGTAAGGGGGCGGAACACTGAAGCTTTCTTT. Its translation: CAWSVNRVRGRNTEAFF.

The V call is TRBV5-4, the J call TRBJ2-1; 10 nucleotides line up with TRBD2. V lost 4 bases, J lost 5 bases, and 6 bases stayed unmatched. The CDR3 is 15 residues long. Germline V gives CDR1 SGHNT, CDR2 YYREEE (reference sequence). CDR3 bases: TGTGCCAGCAGCAGGAGTAGCGGGAGGAACAATGAGCAGTTCTTC. Its translation is CASSRSSGRNNEQFF.

The rearrangement joins TRBV7-9 to TRBJ2-7; D unclear. The CDR3 is 14 residues long. Trimming took off 1 base at V and 4 bases at J, with 11 bases between the two ends. Per germline, CDR1 SEHNR and CDR2 FQNEAQ (reference sequence). CDR3 amino acids: CASSLGVSWYEQYF. Here the CDR3 DNA reads TGTGCCAGCAGCTTAGGAGTTTCGTGGTACGAGCAGTACTTC.

This rearrangement joins TRBV2 to TRBJ1-6; no definite D call. The V gene lost 4 bases and the J gene lost 4 bases, with 8 bases spanning the gap. This CDR3 region has 14 residues. CDR1 SNHLY and CDR2 FYNNEI come from the germline V gene. CDR3 nucleotide sequence: TGTGCCAGCAGTGGAAGAGGTTATAATTCACCCCTCCACTTT. Amino acid sequence: CASSGRGYNSPLHF.